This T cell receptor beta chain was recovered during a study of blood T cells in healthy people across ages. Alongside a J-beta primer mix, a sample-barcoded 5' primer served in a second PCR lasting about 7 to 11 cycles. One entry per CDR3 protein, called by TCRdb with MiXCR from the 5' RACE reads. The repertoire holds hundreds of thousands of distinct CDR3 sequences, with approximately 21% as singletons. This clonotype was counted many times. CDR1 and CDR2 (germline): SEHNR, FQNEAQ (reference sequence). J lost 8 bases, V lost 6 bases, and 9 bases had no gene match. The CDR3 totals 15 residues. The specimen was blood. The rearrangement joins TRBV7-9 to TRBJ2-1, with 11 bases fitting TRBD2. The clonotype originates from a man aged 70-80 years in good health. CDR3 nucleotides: TGTGCCAGCAGTCCCGGGACTAGCGGACGCGATGAGCAGTTCTTC. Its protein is CASSPGTSGRDEQFF.